This T cell receptor (beta chain) was sequenced for a study of cytomegalovirus exposure and HLA in healthy donors. Study-wide background: The roughly 700 first-cohort repertoires shared a platform with the 120 validation repertoires, as reported in a later analysis. Study findings and constraints: Through in vitro validation, a few CMV-associated chains were shown to be specific for CMV antigens. Some TCR beta chains (164 of them) were listed as cytomegalovirus-associated.

The repertoire was sequenced with immunoSEQ multiplex PCR; TCRdb's copy has only in-frame clones and lacks some. The sample has more than 95,000 clones; roughly 88% are singletons. V was pared by 0 bases and J by 5 bases, with 16 bases between. CDR1 is SGHTA and CDR2 is FQGNSA in the germline V gene. The CDR3 runs to 16 residues. As concerns this clone: Its antigen is undetermined.

Specimen: PBMCs. The rearrangement joins TRBV7-2 to TRBJ1-2; D remains ambiguous. This clonotype was obtained from a man aged 18 to 30 in good health and CMV-seronegative. The CDR3 DNA reads as TGTGCCAGCAGCTTAGCGCTCGAGGGAACGGGGTATGGCTACACCTTC. This gives the protein CASSLALEGTGYGYTF.